This TCR beta chain stems from a study of blood T cells in healthy people across ages. Findings of the study overall: Older age went with lower TCR beta diversity per million T cells, in a roughly linear way.

In each sample, at least 6 million PBMCs were isolated. A second PCR of roughly 6 to 12 cycles used a sample-barcoded 5' primer and a J-beta primer mix. TCRdb ran MiXCR on the 5' RACE reads and lists one entry per CDR3 protein. The sample includes some 1.5 million distinct CDR3 sequences, roughly 30% of them seen just once. This clonotype occurred a few times. Its antigen is not known. The length of the CDR3 is 15 residues. Looked up from germline, CDR1 is SGHRS and CDR2 is YFSETQ. Trimming cost V 4 bases and J 8 bases; bases outside gene matches: 10. The chain has TRBV5-1 and TRBJ2-1, with 9 bases fitting TRBD1. Specimen: blood. The clonotype comes from a woman aged 25-40 years in good health. The CDR3 region is CASSRGTGQSDEQFF. The CDR3 nucleotides are TGCGCCAGCAGCCGGGGGACAGGGCAGAGTGATGAGCAGTTCTTC.